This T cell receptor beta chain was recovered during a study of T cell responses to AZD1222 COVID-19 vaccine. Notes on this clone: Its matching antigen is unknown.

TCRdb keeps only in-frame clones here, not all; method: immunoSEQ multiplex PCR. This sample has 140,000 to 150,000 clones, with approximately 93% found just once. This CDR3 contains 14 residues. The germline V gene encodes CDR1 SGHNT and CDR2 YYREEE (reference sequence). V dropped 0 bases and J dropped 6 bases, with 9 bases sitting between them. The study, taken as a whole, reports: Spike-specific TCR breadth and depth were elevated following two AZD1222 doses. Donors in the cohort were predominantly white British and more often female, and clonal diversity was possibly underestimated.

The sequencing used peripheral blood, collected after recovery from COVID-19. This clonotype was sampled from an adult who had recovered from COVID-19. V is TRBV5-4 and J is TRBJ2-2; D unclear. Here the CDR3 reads CASSLGDFSGELFF. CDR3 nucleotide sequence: TGTGCCAGCAGCTTGGGGGATTTCTCCGGGGAGCTGTTTTTT.